What follows is one TCR beta chain and its context. Its specificity is not known. This sample is part of a study of early T cells in non-severe SARS-CoV-2 infection. Individual cDNA molecules received unique molecular identifiers during library preparation. TCRdb recomputed calls from the 5' RACE reads with MiXCR, one row per CDR3 protein. The data show 80,000 to 95,000 distinct CDR3 sequences, less than 15% seen once. Regarding the study as a whole: Lookups in VDJdb leaned toward anti-spike CD8 responses and missed private and CD4 specificities.

V lost 1 base to trimming and J lost 7 bases, with 19 bases between them. The CDR3 runs 17 residues. Germline assignment: CDR1 LGHNA and CDR2 YNFKEQ. This clonotype was obtained from an adult who was a healthcare worker with PCR-confirmed SARS-CoV-2 infection or an uninfected control (not recorded which). The rearrangement uses TRBV4-2 and TRBJ1-4, with a weak D call TRBD1 (6 bases). The specimen was whole blood. As DNA, the CDR3 is TGTGCCAGCAGCCAAGGACGCGGGGGGCGTTATGCTGAAAAACTGTTTTTT. Protein: CASSQGRGGRYAEKLFF.